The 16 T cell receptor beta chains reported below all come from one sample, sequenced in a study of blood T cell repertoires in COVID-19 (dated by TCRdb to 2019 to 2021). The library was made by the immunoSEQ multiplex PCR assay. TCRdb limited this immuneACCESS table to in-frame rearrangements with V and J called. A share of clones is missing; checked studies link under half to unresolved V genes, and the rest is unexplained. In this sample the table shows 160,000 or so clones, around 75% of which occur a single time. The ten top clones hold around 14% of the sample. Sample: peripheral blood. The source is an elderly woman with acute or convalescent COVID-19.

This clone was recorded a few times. The CDR3 loop reads CASSTQGRGRNTEAFF. The DNA of the CDR3 is TGTGCCAGCAGTACACAGGGAAGGGGTAGGAACACTGAAGCTTTCTTT. This chain uses TRBV27 with TRBJ1-1; tentative D call: TRBD1 (6 bases). Trimming removed 5 bases at V and 1 base at J, with 17 bases between. Germline values: CDR1 MNHEY, CDR2 SMNVEV (reference sequence). This CDR3 is 16 amino acids long.

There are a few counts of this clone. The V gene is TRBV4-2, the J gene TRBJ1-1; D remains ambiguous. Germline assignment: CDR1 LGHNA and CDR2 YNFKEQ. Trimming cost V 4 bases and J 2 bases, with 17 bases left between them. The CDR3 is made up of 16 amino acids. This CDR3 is CASSPAQVVVNTEAFF. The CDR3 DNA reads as TGTGCCAGCAGCCCCGCTCAGGTGGTTGTAAACACTGAAGCTTTCTTT.

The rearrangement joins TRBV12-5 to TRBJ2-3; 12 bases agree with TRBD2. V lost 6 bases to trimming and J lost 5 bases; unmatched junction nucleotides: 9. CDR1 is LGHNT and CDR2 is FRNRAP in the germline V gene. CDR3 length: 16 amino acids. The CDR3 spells CASGQTSGSAGDTQYF. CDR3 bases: TGTGCTAGTGGACAGACTAGCGGGAGTGCGGGAGATACGCAGTATTTT.

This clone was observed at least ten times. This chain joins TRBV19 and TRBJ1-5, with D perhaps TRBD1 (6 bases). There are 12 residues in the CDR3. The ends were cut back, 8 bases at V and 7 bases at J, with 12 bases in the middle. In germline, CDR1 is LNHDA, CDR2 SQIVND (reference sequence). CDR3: CASGRGWQPQHF. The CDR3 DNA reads TGTGCCAGTGGCAGGGGATGGCAGCCCCAGCATTTT. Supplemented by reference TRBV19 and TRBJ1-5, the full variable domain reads DGGITQSPKYLFRKEGQNVTLSCEQNLNHDAMYWYRQDPGQGLRLIYYSQIVNDFQKGDIAEGYSVSREKKESFPLTVTSAQKNPTAFYLCASGRGWQPQHFGDGTRLSIL.

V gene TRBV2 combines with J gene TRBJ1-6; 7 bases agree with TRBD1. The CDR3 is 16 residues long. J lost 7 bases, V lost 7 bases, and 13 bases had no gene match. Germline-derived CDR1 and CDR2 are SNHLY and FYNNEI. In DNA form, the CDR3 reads TGTGCCAGCATCCCCCGTTCCGGGACAGAAAATTCACCCCTCCACTTT. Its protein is CASIPRSGTENSPLHF.

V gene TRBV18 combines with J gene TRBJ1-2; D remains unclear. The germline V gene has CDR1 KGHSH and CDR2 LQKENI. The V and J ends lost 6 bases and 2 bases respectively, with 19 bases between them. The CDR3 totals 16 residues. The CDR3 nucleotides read TGTGCCAGCTCTCACGCTGCGGGCGGATTAAACTATGGCTACACCTTC. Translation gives CASSHAAGGLNYGYTF. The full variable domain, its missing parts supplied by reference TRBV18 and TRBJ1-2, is NAGVMQNPRHLVRRRGQEARLRCSPMKGHSHVYWYRQLPEEGLKFMVYLQKENIIDESGMPKERFSAEFPKEGPSILRIQQVVRGDSAAYFCASSHAAGGLNYGYTFGSGTRLTVV.

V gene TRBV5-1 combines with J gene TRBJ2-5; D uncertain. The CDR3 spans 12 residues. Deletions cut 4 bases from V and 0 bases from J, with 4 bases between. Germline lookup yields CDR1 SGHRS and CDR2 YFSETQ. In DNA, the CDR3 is TGCGCCAGCAGCCCGGACCAAGAGACCCAGTACTTC. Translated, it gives CASSPDQETQYF.

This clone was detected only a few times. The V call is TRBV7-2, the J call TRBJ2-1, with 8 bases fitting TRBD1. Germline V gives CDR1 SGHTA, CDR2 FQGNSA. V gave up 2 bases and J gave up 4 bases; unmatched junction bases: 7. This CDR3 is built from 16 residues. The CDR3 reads CASSLWAGGAYNEQFF. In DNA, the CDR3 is TGTGCCAGCAGCTTATGGGCAGGGGGCGCATACAATGAGCAGTTCTTC.

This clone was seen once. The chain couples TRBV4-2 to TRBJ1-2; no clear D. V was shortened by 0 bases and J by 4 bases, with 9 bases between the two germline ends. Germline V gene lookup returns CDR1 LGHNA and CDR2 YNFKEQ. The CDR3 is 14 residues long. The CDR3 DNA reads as TGTGCCAGCAGCCAAGATCGAACAGTCTATGGCTACACCTTC. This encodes CASSQDRTVYGYTF.

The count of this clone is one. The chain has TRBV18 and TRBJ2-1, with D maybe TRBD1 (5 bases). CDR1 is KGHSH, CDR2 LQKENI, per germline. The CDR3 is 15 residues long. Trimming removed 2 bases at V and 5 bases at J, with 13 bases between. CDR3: CASSPRGNQDNEQFF. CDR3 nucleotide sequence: TGTGCCAGCTCACCAAGGGGAAATCAAGACAATGAGCAGTTCTTC.

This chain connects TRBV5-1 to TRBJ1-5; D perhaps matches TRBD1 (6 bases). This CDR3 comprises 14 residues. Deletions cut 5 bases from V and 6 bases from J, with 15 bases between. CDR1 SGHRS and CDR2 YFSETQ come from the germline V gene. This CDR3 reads CASSIQGGGQPQHF. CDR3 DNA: TGCGCCAGCAGTATTCAAGGGGGGGGTCAGCCCCAGCATTTT.

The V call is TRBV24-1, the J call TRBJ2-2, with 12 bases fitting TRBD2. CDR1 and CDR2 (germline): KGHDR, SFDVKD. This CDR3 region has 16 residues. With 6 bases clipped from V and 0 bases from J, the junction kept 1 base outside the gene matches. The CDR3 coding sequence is TGTGCCACCAGTCTAGCGGGAGGGCCGAACACCGGGGAGCTGTTTTTT. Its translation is CATSLAGGPNTGELFF.

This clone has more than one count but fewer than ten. The CDR3 region has the DNA TGTGCCAGCAGCCTATCCACAGGGGGCTTCGGTGAAGCTTTCTTT. Its protein is CASSLSTGGFGEAFF. The chain recombines TRBV2 with TRBJ1-1; 9 bases line up with TRBD1. Per the germline V gene, CDR1 is SNHLY and CDR2 is FYNNEI. The CDR3 extends over 15 amino acids. Trimming removed 6 bases from V and 7 bases from J; junction bases left unmatched: 12.

CDR3 nucleotides: TGCGCCAGCAGTGAGTCCGGACAGCGGGGCCTCTATGGCTACACCTTC. It translates to CASSESGQRGLYGYTF. The chain uses TRBV10-2 and TRBJ1-2; the D gene is possibly TRBD1 (6 bases). Germline values: CDR1 WSHSY, CDR2 SAAADI. Trimming removed 0 bases at V and 4 bases at J, with 15 bases between. The CDR3 extends over 16 amino acids.

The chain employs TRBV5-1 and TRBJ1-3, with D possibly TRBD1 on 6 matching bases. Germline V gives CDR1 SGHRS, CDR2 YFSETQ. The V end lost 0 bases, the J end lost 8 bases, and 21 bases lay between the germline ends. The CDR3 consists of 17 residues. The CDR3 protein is CASSLVVSGGPVDTIYF. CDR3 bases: TGCGCCAGCAGCTTGGTGGTATCGGGGGGGCCCGTTGACACCATATATTTT.

The CDR3 here is CASKTSGTPLEQYF. The CDR3 DNA sequence: TGCGCCAGCAAGACTAGCGGGACCCCCCTGGAGCAGTACTTC. V gene TRBV10-2 combines with J gene TRBJ2-7; 11 nucleotides line up with TRBD2. The junction had 9 bases not matched to a gene; V was cut back by 7 bases and J by 7 bases. CDR1 is WSHSY and CDR2 is SAAADI in the germline V gene. This CDR3 has 14 residues.